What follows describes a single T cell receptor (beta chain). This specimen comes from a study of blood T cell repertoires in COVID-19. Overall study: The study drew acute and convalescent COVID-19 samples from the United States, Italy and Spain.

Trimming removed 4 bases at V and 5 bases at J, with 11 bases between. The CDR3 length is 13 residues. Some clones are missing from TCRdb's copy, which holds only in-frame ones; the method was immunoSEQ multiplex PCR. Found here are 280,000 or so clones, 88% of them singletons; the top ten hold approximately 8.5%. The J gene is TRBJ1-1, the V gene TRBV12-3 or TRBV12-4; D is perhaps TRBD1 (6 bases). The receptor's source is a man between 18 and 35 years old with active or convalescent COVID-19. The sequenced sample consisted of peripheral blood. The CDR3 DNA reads TGTGCCAGCAGTTATGGGGGCGTGACTGAAGCTTTCTTT. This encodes CASSYGGVTEAFF.